This TCR beta chain was found in a study of T cells in Graves' hyperthyroidism and ophthalmopathy. Overall study findings and caveats: Researchers found most expanded thyroid clonotypes above 0.001 in blood as well.

The CDR3 is 17 amino acids. V gave up 5 bases and J gave up 1 base; unmatched junction bases: 9. Germline V lookup: CDR1 ENHRY, CDR2 SYGVKD. Diagnoses rested on clinical symptoms, serum thyroxine and TRAb, thyroid ultrasound and orbital computed tomography. From RNA transcripts, TCR beta CDR3 regions were amplified. The TCR CDR3 was amplified in a first-round RT-PCR using the HTBI primer set. TCRdb analysed the multiplex PCR reads with MiXCR anew, one entry per CDR3 protein. The table shows about 600,000 distinct CDR3 sequences, with 13% to 15% occurring only once. This clonotype was detected only a few times. The target antigen is unknown.

This chain uses TRBV10-3 with TRBJ1-2, with 11 positions matching TRBD1. Sequenced material: blood. The receptor's source is a young woman with Graves' ophthalmopathy. The CDR3 is CAISPGQGAGVNYGYTF. The CDR3 nucleotides read TGTGCCATCAGTCCCGGACAGGGGGCTGGGGTTAACTATGGCTACACCTTC.